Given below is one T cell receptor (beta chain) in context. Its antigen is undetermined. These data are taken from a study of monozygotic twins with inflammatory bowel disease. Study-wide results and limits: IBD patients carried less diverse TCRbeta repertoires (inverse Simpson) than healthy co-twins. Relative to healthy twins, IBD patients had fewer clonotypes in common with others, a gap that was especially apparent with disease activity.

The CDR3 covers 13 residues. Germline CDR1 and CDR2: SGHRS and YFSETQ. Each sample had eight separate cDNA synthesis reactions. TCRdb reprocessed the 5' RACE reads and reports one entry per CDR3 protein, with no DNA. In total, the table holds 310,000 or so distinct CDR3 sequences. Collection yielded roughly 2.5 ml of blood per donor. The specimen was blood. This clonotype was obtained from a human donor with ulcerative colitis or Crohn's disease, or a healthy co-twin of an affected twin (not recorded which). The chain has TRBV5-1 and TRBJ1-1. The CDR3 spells CASSLGGETEAFF.